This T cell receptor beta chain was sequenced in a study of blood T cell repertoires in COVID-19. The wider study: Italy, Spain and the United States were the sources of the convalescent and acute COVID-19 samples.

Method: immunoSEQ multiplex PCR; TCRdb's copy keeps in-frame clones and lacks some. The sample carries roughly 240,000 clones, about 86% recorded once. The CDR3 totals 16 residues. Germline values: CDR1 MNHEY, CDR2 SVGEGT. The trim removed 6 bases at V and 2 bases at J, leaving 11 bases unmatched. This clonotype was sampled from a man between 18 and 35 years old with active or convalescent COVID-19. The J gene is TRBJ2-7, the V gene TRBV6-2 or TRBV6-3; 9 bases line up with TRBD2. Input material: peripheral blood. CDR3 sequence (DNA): TGTGCCAGCAGCACCCGACTAGCGGAATTTACCTACGAGCAGTACTTC. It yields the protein CASSTRLAEFTYEQYF.